Shown below are 22 T cell receptor beta chains from a single sample sequenced in a study of blood T cell repertoires in COVID-19. Clones were read by immunoSEQ multiplex PCR, and TCRdb kept only the in-frame ones, dropping some. The sample includes 180,000 or so clones, over 75% of them seen just once. Sequenced sample: peripheral blood. The receptors here all came from a man in his forties with active or convalescent COVID-19.

This clone appeared once. The J gene is TRBJ1-1, the V gene TRBV29-1; 7 bases match TRBD1. The trim removed 4 bases at V and 2 bases at J, leaving 4 bases unmatched. From germline, CDR1 is SQVTM and CDR2 ANQGSEA. This CDR3 is 13 amino acids long. The CDR3 DNA is TGCAGCGTTGGAGACAGGGTAAACACTGAAGCTTTCTTT. This translates into CSVGDRVNTEAFF.

This clone was detected once. The chain combines TRBV7-8 with TRBJ1-2; the match to TRBD1 covers 8 bases. CDR1 and CDR2 from the germline V gene are SGHVS and FQNEAQ. V lost 5 bases and J lost 0; bases outside the gene matches: 5. This CDR3 spans 15 amino acids. CDR3 amino acids: CASSLGTGANYGYTF. DNA for the CDR3: TGTGCCAGCAGCCTCGGGACAGGAGCTAACTATGGCTACACCTTC.

The rearrangement uses TRBV25-1 and TRBJ1-2; D perhaps matches TRBD1 (6 bases). The CDR3 extends over 14 amino acids. The V gene's germline CDR1 is MGHDK and CDR2 SYGVNS. Trimming shortened V by 4 bases and J by 9 bases, and 18 bases separated the two germline ends. CDR3 coding DNA: TGTGCCAGCAGTGGGGTGGGAGACAGGTTTAGCTACACCTTC. Residues: CASSGVGDRFSYTF.

This clone showed up just once. The same CDR3 can be traced to other DNA sequences in this sample. The V call is TRBV7-2, the J call TRBJ1-6; D call uncertain. The V gene lost 0 bases and the J gene lost 10 bases, with 10 bases spanning the gap. This CDR3 is 14 amino acids long. The germline CDR1 and CDR2 sequences are SGHTA and FQGNSA. The DNA of the CDR3 is TGTGCCAGCAGCTTAGCCGCGGGTAACTCACCCCTCCACTTT. This translates into CASSLAAGNSPLHF.

The chain couples TRBV6-1 to TRBJ1-2, with D unclear. The CDR3 contains 13 residues. CDR1 is MNHNS, CDR2 SASEGT, per germline. Deletions cut 2 bases from V and 3 bases from J, with 7 bases between. CDR3 sequence reads: CASSERRDYGYTF. The CDR3 DNA reads as TGTGCCAGCAGTGAAAGGAGAGACTATGGCTACACCTTC.

The rearrangement links TRBV6-2 or TRBV6-3 to TRBJ2-3, with 7 bases lining up with TRBD2. With V trimmed by 6 bases and J by 0 bases, 9 bases remained unmatched. Germline values: CDR1 MNHEY, CDR2 SVGEGT. The CDR3 is 16 amino acids. The CDR3 nucleotides are TGTGCCAGCAGCTCCTGGGGGGGGTCTAGCACAGATACGCAGTATTTT. It translates to CASSSWGGSSTDTQYF.

This clone has just a few counts. This chain joins TRBV2 and TRBJ2-7; TRBD2 aligns across 7 bases. This CDR3 region has 13 residues. J was trimmed by 6 bases and V by 3 bases; bases with no gene match: 5. Germline V gene lookup returns CDR1 SNHLY and CDR2 FYNNEI. CDR3 residues: CASSDQRTSEQYF. The CDR3 nucleotides are TGTGCCAGCAGTGATCAAAGGACTAGCGAGCAGTACTTC.

The chain uses TRBV5-1 and TRBJ1-1; no clear D. The CDR3 is 16 amino acids. The germline V gene encodes CDR1 SGHRS and CDR2 YFSETQ. Trimming took 2 bases from V and 1 from J, leaving 15 bases between them. The DNA for the CDR3 is TGCGCCAGCAGCTTCGGCGGAGCCATCTCGAACACTGAAGCTTTCTTT. Translated, it gives CASSFGGAISNTEAFF. The full variable domain, completed using reference TRBV5-1 and TRBJ1-1, is KAGVTQTPRYLIKTRGQQVTLSCSPISGHRSVSWYQQTPGQGLQFLFEYFSETQRNKGNFPGRFSGRQFSNSRSEMNVSTLELGDSALYLCASSFGGAISNTEAFFGQGTRLTVV.

The chain is built from TRBV19 and TRBJ1-1, with 7 bases matching TRBD1. There are 14 residues in the CDR3. The V gene's germline CDR1 is LNHDA and CDR2 SQIVND (reference sequence). Germline trimming cut 7 bases from V and 0 bases from J; bases unmatched to any gene: 5. The CDR3 region has the DNA TGTGCCAGTATGGGGACAGCCATGAACACTGAAGCTTTCTTT. Translating gives CASMGTAMNTEAFF.

This clone occurred a few times. This chain joins TRBV15 and TRBJ2-7; 7 bases fit TRBD1. Trimming took 0 bases from V and 6 from J; bases not matched to a gene: 14. The CDR3 extends over 17 amino acids. Germline values: CDR1 LNHNV, CDR2 YYDKDF (reference sequence). CDR3 nucleotides: TGTGCCACCAGCAGAGATAAGACAGGGTCGACTCTCCGCGAGCAGTACTTC. It yields the protein CATSRDKTGSTLREQYF.

J is TRBJ2-2 and V is TRBV5-1, with 10 bases aligning to TRBD1. V dropped 4 bases and J dropped 7; count of bases not matched to a gene: 13. Germline V gene sequence: CDR1 SGHRS, CDR2 YFSETQ. CDR3 length equals 17 residues. This CDR3 is CASSPLKGQGSGGELFF. The CDR3 DNA is TGCGCCAGCAGCCCCCTAAAGGGACAGGGGTCAGGCGGGGAGCTGTTTTTT. Using reference TRBV5-1 and TRBJ2-2 for the parts outside the CDR3, the full variable domain is KAGVTQTPRYLIKTRGQQVTLSCSPISGHRSVSWYQQTPGQGLQFLFEYFSETQRNKGNFPGRFSGRQFSNSRSEMNVSTLELGDSALYLCASSPLKGQGSGGELFFGEGSRLTVL.

The chain is built from TRBV5-4 and TRBJ2-3; 7 positions agree with TRBD2. J was trimmed by 0 bases and V by 1 base; bases with no gene match: 2. This CDR3 spans 15 amino acids. Germline V lookup: CDR1 SGHNT, CDR2 YYREEE (reference sequence). The CDR3: CASSLTAGSTDTQYF. The CDR3 nucleotides read TGTGCCAGCAGCTTGACAGCGGGGAGCACAGATACGCAGTATTTT. The whole variable domain, filled in from reference TRBV5-4 and TRBJ2-3, reads ETGVTQSPTHLIKTRGQQVTLRCSSQSGHNTVSWYQQALGQGPQFIFQYYREEENGRGNFPPRFSGLQFPNYSSELNVNALELDDSALYLCASSLTAGSTDTQYFGPGTRLTVL.

The chain employs TRBV5-1 and TRBJ2-5; 13 bases agree with TRBD2. V lost 0 bases, J lost 5 bases, and 4 bases stayed unmatched. Germline loops: CDR1 SGHRS, CDR2 YFSETQ. This CDR3 has 16 amino acids. CDR3 loop: CASSLAGLAGVETQYF. CDR3 nucleotide sequence: TGCGCCAGCAGCTTGGCCGGACTAGCGGGGGTGGAGACCCAGTACTTC.

This chain connects TRBV11-2 to TRBJ2-7, with 9 bases identical to TRBD1. The germline gives CDR1 SGHAT, CDR2 FQNNGV. This CDR3 has 15 amino acids. Losses at the gene ends were 5 bases for V and 3 bases for J; bases not matched to a gene: 8. CDR3 protein: CASSLQQGAFYEQYF. Written as DNA, the CDR3 is TGTGCCAGCAGCCTCCAACAGGGGGCTTTCTACGAGCAGTACTTC.

This clone has a count of ten or more. This chain links TRBV20-1 with TRBJ1-1, with D maybe TRBD1 (5 bases). CDR1 is DFQATT, CDR2 SNEGSKA, per germline (reference sequence). This CDR3 is 11 amino acids long. For the CDR3, the DNA is TGCTGCGGGACGGGAAACACTGAAGCTTTCTTT. It is translated as CCGTGNTEAFF.

The V call is TRBV19, the J call TRBJ1-6; TRBD1 might be the D (5 bases). Looked up from germline, CDR1 is LNHDA and CDR2 is SQIVND (reference sequence). CDR3 length: 15 amino acids. Trimming removed 3 bases at V and 7 bases at J, with 13 bases between. The CDR3 DNA reads TGTGCCAGTAGTATCATCCAGGGTCGGAATTCACCCCTCCACTTT. Residues: CASSIIQGRNSPLHF.

This chain uses TRBV7-9 with TRBJ2-5; D is unresolved. CDR3 size: 16 residues. Germline V gene sequence: CDR1 SEHNR, CDR2 FQNEAQ (reference sequence). Trimming cost V 0 bases and J 3 bases, with 14 bases left between them. This chain's CDR3 is CASSLAERLREETQYF. The DNA for the CDR3 is TGTGCCAGCAGCTTAGCGGAGCGACTGAGAGAAGAGACCCAGTACTTC.

V usage is TRBV4-3 and J usage is TRBJ2-1; D may be TRBD1 (5 bases). CDR1 and CDR2 (germline): LGHNA, YSLEER. CDR3 length: 14 residues. Trimming took off 3 bases at V and 9 bases at J, with 15 bases between the two ends. CDR3 amino acids: CASSHAGLLGEQFF. In DNA form, the CDR3 reads TGCGCCAGCAGCCACGCAGGGTTACTCGGTGAGCAGTTCTTC.

V gene TRBV7-3 combines with J gene TRBJ1-1, with a possible D match to TRBD1 (6 bases). Per the germline V gene, CDR1 is SGHTA and CDR2 is FQGTGA. This CDR3 is 12 amino acids long. Trimming took 8 bases from V and 5 from J, leaving 12 bases between them. The CDR3 nucleotides read TGTGCCAGCGGCCAAGGGGGAACTGAAGCTTTCTTT. Amino acid sequence: CASGQGGTEAFF.

The chain employs TRBV7-8 and TRBJ2-7, with 8 positions matching TRBD2. CDR3 length: 17 amino acids. Trimming took 1 base from V and 7 from J; bases not matched to a gene: 15. Germline-derived CDR1 and CDR2 are SGHVS and FQNEAQ. This CDR3 reads CASSLGGVGLARSEQYF. The CDR3 nucleotides are TGTGCCAGCAGCTTAGGGGGGGTAGGACTAGCACGATCGGAGCAGTACTTC.

The genes are TRBV3-1 (or the pseudogene TRBV3-2) and TRBJ2-7; 8 bases map to TRBD1. Germline trimming cut 4 bases from V and 4 bases from J; bases unmatched to any gene: 9. Germline CDR1 and CDR2: LGHDT and YNNKEL (reference sequence). The CDR3 spans 15 residues. CDR3 sequence reads: CASSLQGQGIYEQYF. CDR3 in DNA: TGTGCCAGCAGCCTTCAAGGACAGGGCATTTACGAGCAGTACTTC.

This clone was seen more than once but under ten times. The chain couples TRBV18 to TRBJ1-1; TRBD1 matches at 7 bases. With 4 bases clipped from V and 1 base from J, the junction kept 3 bases outside the gene matches. CDR3 length: 14 residues. The V gene's germline CDR1 is KGHSH and CDR2 LQKENI. Here the CDR3 reads CASSQGAPNTEAFF. The DNA for the CDR3 is TGTGCCAGCTCACAGGGGGCACCGAACACTGAAGCTTTCTTT.